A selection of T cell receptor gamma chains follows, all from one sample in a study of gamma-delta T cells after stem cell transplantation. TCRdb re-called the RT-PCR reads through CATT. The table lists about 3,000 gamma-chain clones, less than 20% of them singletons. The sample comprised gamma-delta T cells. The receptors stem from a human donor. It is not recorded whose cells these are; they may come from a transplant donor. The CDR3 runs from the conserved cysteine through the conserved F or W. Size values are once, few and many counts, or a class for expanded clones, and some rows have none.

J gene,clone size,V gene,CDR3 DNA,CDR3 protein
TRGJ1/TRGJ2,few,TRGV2,TGTGCCACCTGGCTGAATTATTATAAGAAACTCTTT,CATWLNYYKKLF
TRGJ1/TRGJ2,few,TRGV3,TGTGCCACCTGGGACAGGCCCCCCCATCTCTACCGCCTGTTAATATATTATAAGAAACTCTTC,CATWDRPPHLYRLLIYYKKLF
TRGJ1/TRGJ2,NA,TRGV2,TGTGCCACCTGGGACGCGAATTATTATAAGAAACTCTTT,CATWDANYYKKLF
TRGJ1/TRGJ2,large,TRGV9,TGTGCCTTGTGGGAGGCCCCCAATAAGAAACTCTTT,CALWEAPNKKLF
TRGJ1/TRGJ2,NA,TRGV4,TGTGCCACCTGGGATGGGCGAGGAGTTAAGAAACTCTTT,CATWDGRGVKKLF
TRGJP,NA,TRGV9,TGTGCCTTGTGGGAGTCCATAGGCACGGGGTTGGGCAAAAAAATCAAGGTATTT,CALWESIGTGLGKKIKVF
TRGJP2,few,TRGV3,TGTGCCACCTGGGACGTTGGGGGTAGTGATTGGATCAAGACGTTT,CATWDVGGSDWIKTF
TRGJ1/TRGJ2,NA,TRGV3,TGTGCCACTTACTATAAGAAACTCTTT,CATYYKKLF
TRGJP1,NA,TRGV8,TGTGCCACCTGGGATAAGGCTGGTTGGTTCAAGATATTT,CATWDKAGWFKIF
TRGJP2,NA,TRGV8,TGTGCCACCTGGGATAGGCAGTCGGGGAGTGATTGGATCAAGACGTTT,CATWDRQSGSDWIKTF
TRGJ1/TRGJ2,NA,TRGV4,TGTGCCACCTGGGATGGCCCGCTTTATTATAAGAAACTCTTT,CATWDGPLYYKKLF
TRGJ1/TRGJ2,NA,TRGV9,TGTGCCTTGTGGGAGCACATTTATTATAAGAAACTCTTT,CALWEHIYYKKLF
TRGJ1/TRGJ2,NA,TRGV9,TGTGCCTTGTGGGAGAAAGGCAGGAAGTATAAGAAACTCTTT,CALWEKGRKYKKLF
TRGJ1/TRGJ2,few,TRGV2,TGTGCCACCTGGGACGGTCCGCATTATTATAAGAAACTCTTT,CATWDGPHYYKKLF
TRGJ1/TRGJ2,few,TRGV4,TGTGCCACCTGGGATATTGAGAAACTCTTT,CATWDIEKLF
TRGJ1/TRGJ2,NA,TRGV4,TGTGCCGCCTGGGAGTGGCTTTATTATAAGAAACTCTTT,CAAWEWLYYKKLF
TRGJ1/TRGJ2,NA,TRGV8,TGTGCCACCTGGGATTCGCTGCGGATTTATTATAAGAAACTCTTT,CATWDSLRIYYKKLF
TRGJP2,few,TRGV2,TGTGCCACCTGGGACGGGCGGAGGAGTGATTGGATCAAGACGTTT,CATWDGRRSDWIKTF